In its sample, the clone carrying this T cell receptor beta chain was seen many times. The antigen remains unidentified. This record comes from a study of T-cell reconstitution after alpha-beta-depleted transplantation in children. Study-level results: One year after transplant, T-cell counts and diversity came mostly from newly produced T cells. Alpha-beta T cells present about two months after transplant were reported to originate from several hundred expanded graft clones.

This CDR3 spans 13 amino acids. The germline CDR1 and CDR2 sequences are MNHEY and SMNVEV (reference sequence). Trimming removed 5 bases at V and 4 bases at J, with 9 bases between. The library targeted TCRbeta and was prepared with unique molecular identifiers. TCRdb fed the PCR reads into MiXCR, producing one record per CDR3 protein. In the table there are approximately 150,000 distinct CDR3 sequences, about 9% of which are singletons. The sequenced sample was PBMCs, mostly from graft donor cells, obtained 180 days after TCRalphabeta/CD19-depleted stem cell transplant. The J gene is TRBJ1-3, the V gene TRBV27; perhaps TRBD1 as D (5 bases). This clonotype was obtained from a female patient aged 2-10 years who had a stem cell transplant for congenital amegakaryocytic thrombocytopenia, so the T cells may come from the graft donor. The CDR3 loop reads CASSQTVGNTIYF. The CDR3 coding sequence is TGTGCCAGCAGTCAGACAGTGGGAAACACCATATATTTT.